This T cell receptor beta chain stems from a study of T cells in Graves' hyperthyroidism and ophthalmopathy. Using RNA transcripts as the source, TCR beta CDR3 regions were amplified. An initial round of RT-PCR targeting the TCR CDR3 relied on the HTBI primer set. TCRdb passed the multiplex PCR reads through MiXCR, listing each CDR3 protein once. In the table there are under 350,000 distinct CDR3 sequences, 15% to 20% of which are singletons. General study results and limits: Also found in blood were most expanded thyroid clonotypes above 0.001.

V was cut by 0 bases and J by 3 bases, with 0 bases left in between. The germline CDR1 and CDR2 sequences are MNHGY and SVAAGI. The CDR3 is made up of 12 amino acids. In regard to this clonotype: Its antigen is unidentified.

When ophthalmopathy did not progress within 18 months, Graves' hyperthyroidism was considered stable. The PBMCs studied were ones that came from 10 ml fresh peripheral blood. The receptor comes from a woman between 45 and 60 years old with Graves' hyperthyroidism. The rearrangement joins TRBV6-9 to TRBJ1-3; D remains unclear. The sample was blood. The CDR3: CASSYSGNTIYF. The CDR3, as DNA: TGTGCCAGCAGTTATTCTGGAAACACCATATATTTT.